What follows is one T cell receptor beta chain and its context. In the source study's methods: Quantification of nucleated cells was approximated via reference gene primer amplification. Clones were sequenced by immunoSEQ multiplex PCR, and TCRdb holds only the in-frame ones, with some missing. That table gives V, J and clone size, and the DNA gave D and trimming. The sample records a few hundred thousand clones, roughly 89% being singletons. The sample belongs to a study of blood T cell repertoires in COVID-19. V shed 3 bases and J shed 1 base, with 8 bases lying between them. Germline V gene lookup returns CDR1 SGHDT and CDR2 YYEEEE. This CDR3 spans 13 amino acids. Everyone who took part was about 18 to 89 years old, and they came from fewer than 25 US areas. Clinical history as reported by participants underpinned cohort assignment. Each recovered donor of Cohort 3 presented with two negative PCRs, clearance, or symptom resolution.

The sample consisted of PBMCs or T cells enriched from blood (not recorded which). This receptor was taken from a woman aged 25-40 years who had recovered from COVID-19. The chain combines TRBV5-6 with TRBJ2-7, with a weak D call TRBD1 (6 bases). In DNA form, the CDR3 reads TGTGCCAGCAGCTCCGGGACATCCTACGAGCAGTACTTC. Translated: CASSSGTSYEQYF.